This T cell receptor (beta chain) stems from a study of Graves' ophthalmopathy and Graves' hyperthyroidism. Study-wide results and caveats: Blood shared most expanded thyroid clonotypes above 0.001 frequency.

Thyroid ultrasound, orbital computed tomography, TRAb, serum thyroxine and clinical symptoms formed the basis of diagnosis. Amplifying from RNA transcripts, the study obtained TCR beta CDR3 regions. An initial RT-PCR round employing HTBI primers preceded a second-round multiplex PCR. From the multiplex PCR reads, TCRdb called clonotypes with MiXCR, one entry per CDR3 protein. Among some 250,000 distinct CDR3 sequences listed, 40% to 50% were seen once. Regarding this clonotype: Its antigen remains unidentified. Since a much larger clone is just one base distant, this may be a read error.

Trimming left V 2 bases short and J 3 bases short, with 5 bases between. The length of the CDR3 is 12 residues. Per germline, CDR1 SEHNR and CDR2 FQNEAQ (reference sequence). Sample: peripheral blood. The receptor comes from an adult man with Graves' ophthalmopathy. The chain couples TRBV7-9 to TRBJ2-7; the D is unclear. CDR3 coding DNA: TGTGCCAGCAGCTTATGGGACTACGAGCAGTACTTC. Its protein product is CASSLWDYEQYF.